This record concerns one T cell receptor (beta chain) sequence. Its specific antigen is unknown. No quality values exist for individual bases; no much larger clone is one base distant. There are 16 amino acids in the CDR3, from cysteine to phenylalanine inclusive. CDR3 DNA is the only sequence kept; it has 48 bases, read in frame from the first base. CDR1 and CDR2 were assigned from the germline V gene as MNHEY and SVGAGI. V is pared back by 0 bases and J by 0 bases, with 6 bases lying between the germline termini. PBMCs were separated by density centrifugation and stained for CD3, CD4 and CD8, after which CD4+ and CD8+ T cells were sorted on a FACSAria. Scalp biopsies and blood samples were obtained from unaffected controls. These data are taken from a study of CD8+ T cells in alopecia areata (dated by TCRdb to 2017 to 2018). Background on the whole study: The study used high-throughput TCRbeta sequencing to examine T cell clonal expansion in alopecia areata, in both the C3H/HeJ mouse model and human patients. Human TCRbeta sequencing covered scalp tissue and sorted CD4+ and CD8+ peripheral blood T cells from patchy and totalis/universalis alopecia areata patients and healthy controls. Scalp clonality was compared among normal scalp (n=4), patchy alopecia areata scalp (n=8), and alopecia totalis/universalis scalp (n=8). RNA came from the PAXgene miRNA kit for fixed scalp, the miRNeasy kit for PBMCs, and the RNeasy kit for mouse skin. TCRbeta CDR3 regions were amplified by immunoSEQ multiplex PCR with 35 Vbeta forward and 13 Jbeta reverse primers.

Broader findings and caveats from the paper: Compared with normal scalp, lesional scalp had higher clonality and more expanded CD8+ clones, particularly in alopecia totalis/universalis, a pattern that suggests antigenic drive. Unlike mouse skin, where gammadelta T cells dominate, normal human skin contains resident alphabeta T cells that get sequenced too, which complicates analysis of the scalp TCR repertoire. Compared with mice, TCR sequences shared between patients were less clear, possibly partly because of HLA diversity across the patient population.

The library was obtained by the immunoSEQ multiplex PCR assay. For TCR sequencing, RNA was extracted from every sample and reverse transcribed into cDNA to serve as template. SuperScript III was used to make first-strand cDNA, primed with a 2:1 mix of oligo-dT and random hexamers. A synthetic immune receptor repertoire was used to gauge amplification bias, and whatever bias remained was removed computationally. The authors' analysis ran thus. Raw reads were preprocessed for error removal, and CDR3 was defined according to IMGT conventions as running from the conserved cysteine to phenylalanine. Clonality was calculated as 1 minus Shannon entropy normalized by log2 of the number of productive unique TCRs. Whether each scalp clone was CD4 or CD8 was inferred by checking scalp TCRbeta sequences against the CD4 and CD8 repertoires from sorted blood. TCRdb holds this immuneACCESS table with in-frame rearrangements only. Some clones are missing; in checked studies, unresolved V genes explain under half, and the rest has no known cause. The V and J calls and clone size come from that table; D and trimming were worked out from the DNA. Present in this sample are approximately 150,000 clones, approximately 60% of which were seen just once. The ten largest clones add up to around 34% of the sample.

The sequenced sample consisted of CD8+ T cells sorted from blood. The chain uses TRBV6-5 and TRBJ2-6, with the D gene too uncertain to name. This TCR derives from a human donor in good health. The CDR3 amino acid sequence is: CASSYSRNSGANVLTF. The DNA sequence is given as TGTGCCAGCAGTTACTCGAGGAACTCTGGGGCCAACGTCCTGACTTTC.